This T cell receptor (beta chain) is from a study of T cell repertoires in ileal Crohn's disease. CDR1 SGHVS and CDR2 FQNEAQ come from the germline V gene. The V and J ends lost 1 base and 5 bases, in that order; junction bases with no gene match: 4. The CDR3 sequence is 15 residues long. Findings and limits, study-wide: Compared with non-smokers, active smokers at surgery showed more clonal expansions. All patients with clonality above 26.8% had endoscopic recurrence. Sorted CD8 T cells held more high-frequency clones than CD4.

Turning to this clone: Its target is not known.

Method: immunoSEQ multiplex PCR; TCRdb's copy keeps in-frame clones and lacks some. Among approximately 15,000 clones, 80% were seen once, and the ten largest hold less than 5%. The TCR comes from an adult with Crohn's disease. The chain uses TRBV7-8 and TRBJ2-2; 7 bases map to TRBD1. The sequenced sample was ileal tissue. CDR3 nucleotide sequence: TGTGCCAGCAGCTTAGTACAGGGGCCTACCGGGGAGCTGTTTTTT. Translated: CASSLVQGPTGELFF.